Below are 32 T cell receptor beta chains sequenced from a single sample in a study of blood T cell repertoires in COVID-19. Sequencing used immunoSEQ multiplex PCR; TCRdb keeps in-frame clones, though not all of them. Among hundreds of thousands of clones listed, roughly 87% were seen once. Sequenced: PBMCs or T cells enriched from blood (not recorded which). These receptors were taken from a woman in her 30s who had recovered from COVID-19.

The chain combines TRBV5-8 with TRBJ1-4; possible D gene TRBD1, 5 bases. V was clipped by 4 bases and J by 0 bases, with 13 bases between them. The CDR3 has 16 residues. Germline CDR1 is SGHTS and CDR2 is YDEGEE. CDR3 sequence reads: CASSGGDPATNEKLFF. As DNA, the CDR3 is TGTGCCAGCAGCGGCGGGGACCCCGCAACTAATGAAAAACTGTTTTTT.

The chain has TRBV6-1 and TRBJ1-2; D not certain. Germline assignment: CDR1 MNHNS and CDR2 SASEGT. V was shortened by 4 bases and J by 3 bases, with 18 bases between the two germline ends. The CDR3 is 16 amino acids. DNA for the CDR3: TGTGCCAGCAGTGTCGTCCTTACCCCCGCGGACTATGGCTACACCTTC. Translation gives CASSVVLTPADYGYTF.

This clone turned up a few times. The CDR3: CASSLQDYYNEQFF. Here the CDR3 DNA reads TGTGCCAGCAGCTTACAGGATTACTACAATGAGCAGTTCTTC. This sequence joins TRBV5-4 and TRBJ2-1, with TRBD1 as a possible D gene (5 bases). The CDR3 totals 14 residues. From germline, CDR1 is SGHNT and CDR2 YYREEE (reference sequence). Trimming stripped 2 bases from V and 3 bases from J, with 9 bases between.

The V and J genes are TRBV4-3 and TRBJ2-3; TRBD2 agrees at 12 bases. The CDR3 contains 18 residues. The ends lost 0 bases at V and 4 bases at J; junction bases unmatched: 8. Per the germline V gene, CDR1 is LGHNA and CDR2 is YSLEER. CDR3 loop: CASSQDLRTSGGSDTQYF. In DNA form, the CDR3 reads TGCGCCAGCAGCCAAGATCTGAGAACTAGCGGGGGGTCAGATACGCAGTATTTT.

Written as DNA, the CDR3 is TGTGCCAGTAGCCTAGGAAGGACAGGCCATCAGCCCCAGCATTTT. This codes for CASSLGRTGHQPQHF. The chain carries TRBV19 and TRBJ1-5; 7 nucleotides match TRBD1. With V trimmed by 6 bases and J by 5 bases, 10 bases remained unmatched. Germline lookup yields CDR1 LNHDA and CDR2 SQIVND (reference sequence). The CDR3 loop spans 15 amino acids.

The chain has TRBV19 and TRBJ2-7; D is unresolved. CDR1 and CDR2 (germline): LNHDA, SQIVND (reference sequence). V dropped 3 bases and J dropped 5 bases, with 14 bases sitting between them. The CDR3 contains 14 residues. CDR3 nucleotide sequence: TGTGCCAGTAGTATGGTCCCCAGGCGAAACGAGCAGTACTTC. Protein product: CASSMVPRRNEQYF.

The chain uses TRBV5-1 and TRBJ2-3; TRBD1 aligns across 7 bases. CDR1 is SGHRS, CDR2 YFSETQ, per germline. The length of the CDR3 is 15 residues. V trimming: 7 bases; J trimming: 0 bases; junction bases outside the gene matches: 8. CDR3 nucleotides: TGCGCCAGCGTAACAGGGGAAGCTAGCACAGATACGCAGTATTTT. It translates to CASVTGEASTDTQYF.

CDR3 bases: TGTGCCAGCAGCCAAGCCGCGGGGACTTGGGACGAGCAGTACTTC. Amino acids: CASSQAAGTWDEQYF. The chain is built from TRBV4-2 and TRBJ2-7; TRBD2 might be the D (6 bases). CDR3 length: 15 amino acids. Per the germline V gene, CDR1 is LGHNA and CDR2 is YNFKEQ. V gave up 1 base and J gave up 5 bases, with 15 bases separating them.

This chain uses TRBV19 with TRBJ1-1; 7 nucleotides align to TRBD1. The CDR3 consists of 15 residues. Germline V lookup: CDR1 LNHDA, CDR2 SQIVND (reference sequence). With V trimmed by 1 base and J by 6 bases, 8 bases remained unmatched. CDR3 coding DNA: TGTGCCAGTAGTATAGGGACAGGTTTGGACGCTGAAGCTTTCTTT. Translated, it gives CASSIGTGLDAEAFF.

V is TRBV7-6 and J is TRBJ1-1, with unresolved D. Germline V CDR1 and CDR2: SGHVS, FNYEAQ. V was cut by 5 bases and J by 0 bases, with 10 bases left in between. The CDR3 spans 14 residues. The CDR3 bases are TGTGCCAGCAGCATGACAATTATGAACACTGAAGCTTTCTTT. As protein: CASSMTIMNTEAFF.

V is TRBV5-1 and J is TRBJ1-6; no clear D gene. This CDR3 comprises 16 residues. Germline V lookup: CDR1 SGHRS, CDR2 YFSETQ. V was trimmed by 0 bases and J by 0 bases, leaving 7 bases between them. CDR3 DNA: TGCGCCAGCAGCTTGGACCCGAGCTCCTATAATTCACCCCTCCACTTT. Amino acids: CASSLDPSSYNSPLHF.

The chain recombines TRBV2 with TRBJ2-2; D perhaps matches TRBD1 (6 bases). The germline CDR1 and CDR2 sequences are SNHLY and FYNNEI. V lost 1 base, J lost 5 bases, and 11 bases lay in between. This CDR3 has 15 amino acids. CDR3 amino acids: CASSEVQGMTGELFF. In nucleotides, the CDR3 is TGTGCCAGCAGTGAAGTCCAGGGGATGACCGGGGAGCTGTTTTTT.

This sequence joins TRBV18 and TRBJ2-7; TRBD2 agrees at 7 bases. The length of the CDR3 is 14 residues. J lost 0 bases, V lost 5 bases, and 4 bases had no gene match. CDR1 and CDR2 (germline): KGHSH, LQKENI. The CDR3 DNA sequence: TGTGCCAGCTCAATGGCGGGGGACTCCTACGAGCAGTACTTC. This translates into CASSMAGDSYEQYF.

This chain connects TRBV19 to TRBJ1-4; D unresolved. Looked up from germline, CDR1 is LNHDA and CDR2 is SQIVND (reference sequence). This CDR3 has 14 amino acids. V was trimmed by 1 base and J by 5 bases, leaving 8 bases between them. The CDR3 coding sequence is TGTGCCAGTAGTATAGGAAGCGGGAATGAAAAACTGTTTTTT. This translates into CASSIGSGNEKLFF.

The chain couples TRBV6-2 or TRBV6-3 to TRBJ2-2; D is unclear. CDR1 is MNHEY and CDR2 is SVGEGT in the germline V gene. CDR3 size: 19 residues. Trimming shortened V by 0 bases and J by 8 bases, and 25 bases separated the two germline ends. The CDR3 region is CASSYSTLEIVVVGGELFF. DNA for the CDR3: TGTGCCAGCAGTTACTCCACCCTGGAGATTGTGGTTGTCGGAGGGGAGCTGTTTTTT.

The gene calls are TRBV29-1 and TRBJ2-5; TRBD1 matches at 7 bases. With 7 bases clipped from V and 4 bases from J, the junction kept 6 bases outside the gene matches. CDR3 length: 12 amino acids. Per germline, CDR1 SQVTM and CDR2 ANQGSEA. CDR3 in amino acids: CSGTGVGETQYF. In DNA form, the CDR3 reads TGCAGCGGTACAGGGGTGGGAGAGACCCAGTACTTC. The whole variable domain, filled in from reference TRBV29-1 and TRBJ2-5, reads SAVISQKPSRDICQRGTSLTIQCQVDSQVTMMFWYRQQPGQSLTLIATANQGSEATYESGFVIDKFPISRPNLTFSTLTVSNMSPEDSSIYLCSGTGVGETQYFGPGTRLLVL.

The chain uses TRBV6-1 and TRBJ1-6; D not resolved. V lost 0 bases and J 9 bases, leaving 9 bases between the germline ends. The CDR3 extends over 14 amino acids. Germline V gene sequence: CDR1 MNHNS, CDR2 SASEGT. CDR3 loop: CASSEARPRSPLHF. CDR3 sequence (DNA): TGTGCCAGCAGTGAAGCGCGGCCTCGTTCACCCCTCCACTTT.

This clone was observed a single time. V and J are TRBV27 and TRBJ1-6; D unclear. Trimming shortened V by 6 bases and J by 9 bases, and 15 bases separated the two germline ends. The CDR3 is made up of 14 amino acids. The germline V gene encodes CDR1 MNHEY and CDR2 SMNVEV (reference sequence). The CDR3 reads CASRRRTEGSPLHF. The DNA of the CDR3 is TGTGCCAGCAGGCGGAGGACGGAGGGTTCACCCCTCCACTTT.

The chain is built from TRBV4-3 and TRBJ2-1; 15 positions agree with TRBD2. Germline assignment: CDR1 LGHNA and CDR2 YSLEER. This CDR3 has 22 amino acids. V shed 0 bases and J 8 bases; nucleotides not matched to a gene: 20. The CDR3 region has the DNA TGCGCCAGCAGCCAAGATCCTGGACTAGCGGGGGGGCACGGGAGGGTCCCTGATGAGCAGTTCTTC. Encoded protein: CASSQDPGLAGGHGRVPDEQFF.

The chain is built from TRBV15 and TRBJ1-3; TRBD1 is a possible D gene (5 bases). Germline V gene lookup returns CDR1 LNHNV and CDR2 YYDKDF (reference sequence). This CDR3 is built from 16 residues. The V gene lost 0 bases and the J gene lost 4 bases, with 13 bases spanning the gap. CDR3 residues: CATSRDQRGFGNTIYF. CDR3 bases: TGTGCCACCAGCAGAGATCAGCGGGGGTTCGGAAACACCATATATTTT.

The rearrangement joins TRBV13 to TRBJ1-1; D gene unclear. Germline V gene data show CDR1 as PRHDT and CDR2 as FYEKMQ (reference sequence). This CDR3 has 14 residues. Deletions cut 3 bases from V and 0 bases from J, with 8 bases between. CDR3 sequence (DNA): TGTGCCAGCAGCTTCACTAGTTTGAACACTGAAGCTTTCTTT. Its translation: CASSFTSLNTEAFF. Variable domain in full (rest from reference TRBV13 and TRBJ1-1): AAGVIQSPRHLIKEKRETATLKCYPIPRHDTVYWYQQGPGQDPQFLISFYEKMQSDKGSIPDRFSAQQFSDYHSELNMSSLELGDSALYFCASSFTSLNTEAFFGQGTRLTVV.

CDR3 region: CASSPLGGTGGQPQHF. The CDR3 DNA is TGCGCCAGCAGCCCCCTCGGAGGAACAGGGGGACAGCCCCAGCATTTT. The chain couples TRBV4-1 to TRBJ1-5; 8 positions match TRBD1. This CDR3 is built from 16 residues. Germline V gene data show CDR1 as MGHRA and CDR2 as YSYEKL. With V trimmed by 4 bases and J by 7 bases, 12 bases remained unmatched.

This chain connects TRBV27 to TRBJ2-1, with 9 bases fitting TRBD2. V shed 2 bases and J 8 bases; nucleotides not matched to a gene: 7. Germline CDR1 and CDR2: MNHEY and SMNVEV (reference sequence). CDR3 length: 15 residues. The CDR3 sequence: CASSLAGGPRYEQFF. CDR3 sequence (DNA): TGTGCCAGCAGTTTAGCGGGGGGGCCGAGGTATGAGCAGTTCTTC.

The table lists this clone with many counts. The chain is built from TRBV5-6 and TRBJ2-5; D might be TRBD1 (5 bases). This CDR3 comprises 15 residues. The V gene's germline CDR1 is SGHDT and CDR2 YYEEEE. Between the trimmed V and J ends, which lost 1 base and 5 bases, there was a span of 15 bases. Written as DNA, the CDR3 is TGTGCCAGCAGCTTGCTTGGCAGGGCACAGGAGACCCAGTACTTC. It translates to CASSLLGRAQETQYF.

The chain carries TRBV4-1 and TRBJ1-2, with 9 bases matching TRBD1. The CDR3 has 20 residues. Trimming cost V 0 bases and J 4 bases; bases outside gene matches: 18. Germline CDR1 reads MGHRA; CDR2 reads YSYEKL. Here the CDR3 DNA reads TGCGCCAGCAGCCAAGATAAAAGATTGACAGGGGGTATCCCCGGCTATGGCTACACCTTC. Protein product: CASSQDKRLTGGIPGYGYTF.

This clone appeared once. V and J are TRBV5-6 and TRBJ2-7; 12 bases are shared with TRBD1. Germline V gene lookup returns CDR1 SGHDT and CDR2 YYEEEE. Trimming took 1 base from V and 4 from J; bases not matched to a gene: 15. The CDR3 is made up of 19 amino acids. The CDR3, as DNA: TGTGCCAGCAGCTTGTTCGGGACAGGGGGCTTAAGAGGGGAATACGAGCAGTACTTC. Encoded protein: CASSLFGTGGLRGEYEQYF. Based on the CDR3 plus reference TRBV5-6 and TRBJ2-7, the full variable domain is DAGVTQSPTHLIKTRGQQVTLRCSPKSGHDTVSWYQQALGQGPQFIFQYYEEEERQRGNFPDRFSGHQFPNYSSELNVNALLLGDSALYLCASSLFGTGGLRGEYEQYFGPGTRLTVT.

J is TRBJ1-1 and V is TRBV13; the D gene is possibly TRBD1 (6 bases). Germline CDR1 PRHDT, CDR2 FYEKMQ (reference sequence). V dropped 1 base and J dropped 1 base, with 13 bases sitting between them. This CDR3 region has 16 residues. The CDR3: CASSLVSGDRNTEAFF. The CDR3 DNA reads TGTGCCAGCAGCTTAGTCTCAGGGGATAGGAACACTGAAGCTTTCTTT.

The gene calls are TRBV7-2 and TRBJ2-2, with 9 positions matching TRBD1. The CDR3 totals 14 residues. Germline CDR1 is SGHTA and CDR2 is FQGNSA. V trimming: 6 bases; J trimming: 7 bases; junction bases outside the gene matches: 6. The CDR3 DNA reads as TGTGCCAGCAGTAAACAGGGGGCGAGCGGGGAGCTGTTTTTT. It is translated as CASSKQGASGELFF.

This CDR3 reads CASSQGEGGAYGYTF. The CDR3 coding sequence is TGTGCCAGCAGCCAAGGTGAGGGCGGGGCCTATGGCTACACCTTC. The chain is built from TRBV3-1 (or the pseudogene TRBV3-2) and TRBJ1-2, with D tentatively TRBD1 (5 bases). Germline CDR1 LGHDT, CDR2 YNNKEL (reference sequence). Deletions cut 1 base from V and 4 bases from J, with 13 bases between. The CDR3 spans 15 residues.

This chain connects TRBV7-9 to TRBJ2-5; 11 nucleotides match TRBD1. The CDR3 covers 14 residues. From germline, CDR1 is SEHNR and CDR2 FQNEAQ (reference sequence). Trimming at V came to 5 bases and at J to 3 bases, leaving 2 bases not matched to a gene. In DNA form, the CDR3 reads TGTGCCAGCAGCGGGGGACAGGGGGAAGAGACCCAGTACTTC. Translating it yields CASSGGQGEETQYF.

V and J are TRBV28 and TRBJ1-2, with 8 bases matching TRBD1. Trimming took 8 bases from V and 2 from J; bases not matched to a gene: 4. The germline V gene encodes CDR1 MDHEN and CDR2 SYDVKM. This CDR3 has 13 residues. CDR3 protein: CASGQGGNYGYTF. The CDR3 bases are TGTGCCAGCGGACAGGGAGGCAACTATGGCTACACCTTC.

The CDR3 region is CASSESGDRGRPDTQYF. The CDR3, as DNA: TGCGCCAGCAGTGAGTCGGGGGACAGGGGGCGGCCAGATACGCAGTATTTT. The chain uses TRBV10-1 and TRBJ2-3; 12 positions agree with TRBD1. This CDR3 contains 17 residues. V dropped 0 bases and J dropped 4; count of bases not matched to a gene: 5. CDR1 is WNHNN, CDR2 SYGVQD, per germline (reference sequence).